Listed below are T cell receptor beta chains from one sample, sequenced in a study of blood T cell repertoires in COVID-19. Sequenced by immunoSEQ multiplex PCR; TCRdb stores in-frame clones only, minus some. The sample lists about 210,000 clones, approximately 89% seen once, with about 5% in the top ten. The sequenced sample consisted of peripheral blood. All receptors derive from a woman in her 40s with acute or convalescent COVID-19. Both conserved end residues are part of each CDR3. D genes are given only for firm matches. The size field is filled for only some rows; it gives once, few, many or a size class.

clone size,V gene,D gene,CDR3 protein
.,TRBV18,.,CASSPPPGEKLFF
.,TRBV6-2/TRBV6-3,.,CASSYSGHQGEKLFF
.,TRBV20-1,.,CSASSVVGLRGNYGYTF
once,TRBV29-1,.,CSVAAGDYGYTF
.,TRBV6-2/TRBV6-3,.,CASSYVGGNEQFF
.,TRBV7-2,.,CASSPRGGRSNSPLHF
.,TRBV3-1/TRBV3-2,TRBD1,CASSQAGTGGNQPQHF
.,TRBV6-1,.,CASSEAGWGYTF
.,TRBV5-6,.,CASSSGQTNEKLFF
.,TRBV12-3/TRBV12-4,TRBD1,CASKEGGLGELFF
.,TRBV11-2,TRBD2,CASSGLAFTDTQYF
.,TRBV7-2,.,CASSLDRGAHYGYTF
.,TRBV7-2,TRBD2,CASSLLIAGVTDTQYF
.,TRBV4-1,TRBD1,CASSYPGRGRNTEAFF
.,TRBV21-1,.,CASSSKRPSRSEGGYTF
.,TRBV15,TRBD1,CATSRGQESINSPLHF
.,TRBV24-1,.,CATSDRTASNNYGYTF
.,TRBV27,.,CASSSGRGSEKLFF
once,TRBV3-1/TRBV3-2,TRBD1,CASSPRQGVGYTF
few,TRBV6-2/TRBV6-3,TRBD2,CASSRGLAAYQETQYF
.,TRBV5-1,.,CASSGQQGRNEQFF
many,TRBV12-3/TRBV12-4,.,CASTSTGAYGYTF
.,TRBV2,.,CASSGGETQYF